The T cell receptor beta chain described here comes from a study of T cells after somatic rescue of genetic block. CDR3 length: 17 residues. V lost 0 bases to trimming and J lost 2 bases, with 14 bases between them. Germline CDR1 and CDR2: LNHNV and YYDKDF (reference sequence). The data were produced by immunoSEQ multiplex PCR, yet TCRdb's version contains in-frame clones alone and is incomplete. The sample has about 72,000 clones; around 90% are singletons. Sequencing input: peripheral blood mononuclear cells (PBMCs). The source is a man aged 25-40 years. The chain uses TRBV15 and TRBJ1-3, with D tentatively TRBD1 (5 bases). CDR3 amino acids: CATSRDKALTAGNTIYF. The CDR3 DNA is TGTGCCACCAGCAGAGATAAAGCATTGACAGCTGGAAACACCATATATTTT.